One sample yielded the 26 T cell receptor beta chains listed below, sequenced in a study of blood T cell repertoires in COVID-19. Repertoires were generated with immunoSEQ multiplex PCR, while TCRdb's copy carries only in-frame clones and drops some. The sample consists of around 100,000 clones, about 90% of them appearing once. The sequencing input was peripheral blood. The receptors were gathered from a woman aged 45-60 years with acute or convalescent COVID-19.

The rearrangement links TRBV27 to TRBJ2-7, with D uncertain. CDR1 and CDR2 from the germline V gene are MNHEY and SMNVEV (reference sequence). This CDR3 has 16 residues. The germline V and J ends were trimmed by 5 bases and 0 bases, with 17 bases remaining between them. CDR3 coding DNA: TGTGCCAGCAGTCCCTCTTCAGGCGAGAGCTCCTACGAGCAGTACTTC. Amino acids: CASSPSSGESSYEQYF.

This chain uses TRBV18 with TRBJ2-7, with D perhaps TRBD1 (6 bases). From germline, CDR1 is KGHSH and CDR2 LQKENI. This CDR3 has 14 residues. The ends were cut back, 2 bases at V and 2 bases at J, with 10 bases in the middle. CDR3 region: CASSPKGHTYEQYF. The DNA of the CDR3 is TGTGCCAGCTCACCAAAGGGACATACCTACGAGCAGTACTTC.

This chain uses TRBV7-9 with TRBJ1-4; maybe TRBD1 (5 bases). V gave up 1 base and J gave up 6 bases, with 12 bases separating them. The CDR3 sequence is 15 residues long. Germline CDR1 and CDR2: SEHNR and FQNEAQ (reference sequence). The CDR3 nucleotides read TGTGCCAGCAGCTTAGTCTCAGGGATGGATGAAAAACTGTTTTTT. It codes for CASSLVSGMDEKLFF.

Here the CDR3 reads CASSLAANTEAFF. The CDR3 DNA follows: TGTGCCAGCAGCTTGGCGGCGAACACTGAAGCTTTCTTT. This rearrangement joins TRBV11-1 to TRBJ1-1; D is uncertain. The CDR3 consists of 13 residues. Trimming removed 3 bases at V and 1 base at J, with 6 bases between. CDR1 SGHAT and CDR2 FQDESV come from the germline V gene (reference sequence).

CDR3 sequence: CASSQDRGNNSPLHF. The CDR3 DNA follows: TGCGCCAGCAGCCAAGATCGAGGGAATAATTCACCCCTCCACTTT. This chain connects TRBV4-1 to TRBJ1-6, with no clear D. V lost 0 bases, J lost 5 bases, and 8 bases lay in between. CDR1 is MGHRA and CDR2 is YSYEKL in the germline V gene. The CDR3 extends over 15 amino acids.

The rearrangement links TRBV2 to TRBJ2-7; 7 bases are a match to TRBD1. The germline gives CDR1 SNHLY, CDR2 FYNNEI. The CDR3 is 14 amino acids. V lost 7 bases and J lost 1; bases outside the gene matches: 7. CDR3 nucleotides: TGTGCCAGCACCCCCGGGACAGTTTCCTACGAGCAGTACTTC. It is translated as CASTPGTVSYEQYF.

The rearrangement links TRBV13 to TRBJ2-7; no firm D call. Germline CDR1 reads PRHDT; CDR2 reads FYEKMQ (reference sequence). With 1 base removed from V and 4 bases from J, the gap between germline ends came to 8 bases. CDR3 size: 13 residues. CDR3 DNA sequence: TGTGCCAGCAGCTTAGTCGGTTCGTACGAGCAGTACTTC. Translating gives CASSLVGSYEQYF.

CDR3 amino acids: CATSAFAGQGQRDNEQFF. In nucleotides, the CDR3 is TGTGCCACCAGTGCCTTCGCGGGACAGGGGCAGAGGGACAATGAGCAGTTCTTC. The chain combines TRBV24-1 with TRBJ2-1, with TRBD1 matching over 10 bases. The germline gives CDR1 KGHDR, CDR2 SFDVKD. The CDR3 sequence is 18 residues long. The trim removed 5 bases at V and 5 bases at J, leaving 14 bases unmatched.

The chain joins TRBV6-5 to TRBJ1-3; unclear D gene. The V gene's germline CDR1 is MNHEY and CDR2 SVGAGI. V dropped 6 bases and J dropped 0 bases, with 6 bases sitting between them. This CDR3 is 13 amino acids long. CDR3 sequence: CASSRSSGNTIYF. The CDR3, as DNA: TGTGCCAGCAGCCGGAGCTCTGGAAACACCATATATTTT.

V is TRBV5-1 and J is TRBJ2-7, with TRBD1 matching over 11 bases. V trimming: 4 bases; J trimming: 2 bases; junction bases outside the gene matches: 2. Germline CDR1 and CDR2: SGHRS and YFSETQ. This CDR3 spans 14 amino acids. The CDR3 protein is CASSPDRGPYEQYF. The CDR3 DNA sequence: TGCGCCAGCAGCCCGGACAGGGGGCCCTACGAGCAGTACTTC.

The rearrangement links TRBV7-9 to TRBJ2-3, with 10 bases matching TRBD2. After removal of 5 bases from V and 0 bases from J, the junction contained 5 bases not matched to a gene. The CDR3 spans 16 residues. Germline-derived CDR1 and CDR2 are SEHNR and FQNEAQ (reference sequence). The DNA of the CDR3 is TGTGCCAGCAGCCGCCGGACTAGCGGCAGCACAGATACGCAGTATTTT. This codes for CASSRRTSGSTDTQYF.

The CDR3 protein is CASSRNRAGANVLTF. In DNA form, the CDR3 reads TGTGCCAGCAGCCGTAACAGGGCTGGGGCCAACGTCCTGACTTTC. The chain uses TRBV16 and TRBJ2-6; tentative D call: TRBD1 (6 bases). Between the trimmed V and J ends, which lost 4 bases and 2 bases, there was a span of 9 bases. The CDR3 length is 15 residues. Germline V gene lookup returns CDR1 KGHSY and CDR2 FQNENV.

The chain carries TRBV19 and TRBJ1-6, with TRBD1 as a possible D gene (5 bases). V lost 2 bases to trimming and J lost 7 bases, with 18 bases between them. CDR1 LNHDA and CDR2 SQIVND come from the germline V gene (reference sequence). This CDR3 is built from 17 residues. CDR3 DNA sequence: TGTGCCAGTAGTATATCCCCGCGGGACGGTCAGAATTCACCCCTCCACTTT. Translating gives CASSISPRDGQNSPLHF.

The V and J genes are TRBV9 and TRBJ1-3; the D gene is possibly TRBD1 (5 bases). The V gene lost 4 bases and the J gene lost 0 bases, with 14 bases spanning the gap. Per the germline V gene, CDR1 is SGDLS and CDR2 is YYNGEE. The CDR3 is 16 amino acids. CDR3 DNA: TGTGCCAGCAGCACCACAGGCGCCACCTCTGGAAACACCATATATTTT. It is translated as CASSTTGATSGNTIYF.

The chain uses TRBV7-2 and TRBJ1-1; D gene uncertain. Per germline, CDR1 SGHTA and CDR2 FQGNSA. CDR3 length equals 14 residues. Trimming took 2 bases from V and 11 from J, leaving 18 bases between them. The DNA for the CDR3 is TGTGCCAGCAGCTTACCCCAGGACGGAGGGCAGGCTTTCTTT. This sequence encodes CASSLPQDGGQAFF.

This rearrangement joins TRBV9 to TRBJ1-4, with 7 bases aligning to TRBD1. The germline CDR1 and CDR2 sequences are SGDLS and YYNGEE. CDR3 length: 12 residues. V was clipped by 5 bases and J by 8 bases; unmatched bases: 3. The CDR3 is CASSRGQEKLFF. In DNA, the CDR3 is TGTGCCAGCAGTAGGGGGCAGGAAAAACTGTTTTTT.

The chain employs TRBV5-4 and TRBJ2-2, with D possibly matching TRBD2 (5 bases). CDR3 length: 16 residues. Germline V lookup: CDR1 SGHNT, CDR2 YYREEE (reference sequence). Deletions cut 0 bases from V and 3 bases from J, with 12 bases between. CDR3 residues: CASSLDAGVDTGELFF. In DNA form, the CDR3 reads TGTGCCAGCAGCTTGGATGCGGGTGTGGACACCGGGGAGCTGTTTTTT. Full variable domain (outside the CDR3, taken from reference TRBV5-4 and TRBJ2-2): ETGVTQSPTHLIKTRGQQVTLRCSSQSGHNTVSWYQQALGQGPQFIFQYYREEENGRGNFPPRFSGLQFPNYSSELNVNALELDDSALYLCASSLDAGVDTGELFFGEGSRLTVL.

This chain connects TRBV7-9 to TRBJ1-4; 10 bases map to TRBD1. The CDR3 is 16 residues long. J was trimmed by 8 bases and V by 1 base; bases with no gene match: 7. Germline values: CDR1 SEHNR, CDR2 FQNEAQ (reference sequence). This CDR3 reads CASSLGLGQGKEKLFF. CDR3 nucleotides: TGTGCCAGCAGCTTAGGCTTGGGACAGGGGAAAGAAAAACTGTTTTTT.

The CDR3 sequence: CASNTPSGPSYEQYF. The CDR3 nucleotides read TGTGCCAGCAACACACCTTCAGGCCCGTCCTACGAGCAGTACTTC. This chain links TRBV28 with TRBJ2-7; the D is unclear. With 7 bases removed from V and 1 base from J, the gap between germline ends came to 17 bases. Germline-derived CDR1 and CDR2 are MDHEN and SYDVKM. The CDR3 spans 15 residues.

A few counts support this clone. The chain employs TRBV27 and TRBJ1-1; D gene ambiguous. CDR1 is MNHEY and CDR2 is SMNVEV in the germline V gene (reference sequence). The V end lost 8 bases, the J end lost 2 bases, and 18 bases lay between the germline ends. The CDR3 runs to 15 residues. CDR3: CASSKHGRENTEAFF. CDR3 DNA sequence: TGTGCCAGCTCGAAGCACGGACGGGAAAACACTGAAGCTTTCTTT.

The chain links TRBV7-2 to TRBJ2-1, with 9 bases lining up with TRBD1. After removal of 1 base from V and 3 bases from J, the junction contained 4 bases not matched to a gene. Germline-derived CDR1 and CDR2 are SGHTA and FQGNSA. The CDR3 is made up of 16 amino acids. CDR3 sequence: CASSLGGTGFYNEQFF. In DNA form, the CDR3 reads TGTGCCAGCAGCTTAGGGGGGACAGGGTTCTACAATGAGCAGTTCTTC.

The chain joins TRBV24-1 to TRBJ2-1, with TRBD1 matching over 10 bases. Per germline, CDR1 KGHDR and CDR2 SFDVKD. The V segment lost 1 base and the J segment 1 base; nucleotides outside the gene matches: 9. This CDR3 contains 19 residues. The CDR3 nucleotides are TGTGCCACCAGTGATTTCAAGACAGGGGGCGCCAGGTCCTACAATGAGCAGTTCTTC. It is translated as CATSDFKTGGARSYNEQFF.

This chain connects TRBV6-5 to TRBJ2-5; perhaps TRBD2 as D (5 bases). The CDR3 sequence is 15 residues long. CDR1 is MNHEY and CDR2 is SVGAGI in the germline V gene. Trimming took 5 bases from V and 2 from J, leaving 15 bases between them. For the CDR3, the DNA is TGTGCCAGCAGTCCTCGTAAGGGAGCGCAAGAGACCCAGTACTTC. This translates into CASSPRKGAQETQYF.

The V call is TRBV30, the J call TRBJ2-1; 11 bases match TRBD2. The V segment lost 2 bases and the J segment 14 bases; nucleotides outside the gene matches: 11. The germline gives CDR1 GTSNPN, CDR2 SVGIG (reference sequence). The CDR3 spans 14 residues. The CDR3 bases are TGTGCCTGGAGTACTTTGCTAGCGGGAGGCCAAGAGTTCTTC. Encoded protein: CAWSTLLAGGQEFF.

Points on this clone: At one boundary the junction diverges from the germline segment, which might be a read error. J is TRBJ1-2 and V is TRBV3-1 (or the pseudogene TRBV3-2); 7 positions match TRBD1. The germline CDR1 and CDR2 sequences are LGHDT and YNNKEL (reference sequence). The CDR3 runs 12 residues. In nucleotides, the CDR3 is TGTGCCAGCAGCCAAGCTAACAGGGGCTACTCCTTC. Translation: CASSQANRGYSF.

The chain is built from TRBV7-8 and TRBJ2-1; 8 bases align to TRBD2. Looked up from germline, CDR1 is SGHVS and CDR2 is FQNEAQ. The CDR3 sequence is 15 residues long. V lost 5 bases and J lost 6; bases outside the gene matches: 9. This chain's CDR3 is CASSPSAGGPNEQFF. For the CDR3, the DNA is TGTGCCAGCAGCCCGTCCGCGGGGGGCCCCAATGAGCAGTTCTTC.